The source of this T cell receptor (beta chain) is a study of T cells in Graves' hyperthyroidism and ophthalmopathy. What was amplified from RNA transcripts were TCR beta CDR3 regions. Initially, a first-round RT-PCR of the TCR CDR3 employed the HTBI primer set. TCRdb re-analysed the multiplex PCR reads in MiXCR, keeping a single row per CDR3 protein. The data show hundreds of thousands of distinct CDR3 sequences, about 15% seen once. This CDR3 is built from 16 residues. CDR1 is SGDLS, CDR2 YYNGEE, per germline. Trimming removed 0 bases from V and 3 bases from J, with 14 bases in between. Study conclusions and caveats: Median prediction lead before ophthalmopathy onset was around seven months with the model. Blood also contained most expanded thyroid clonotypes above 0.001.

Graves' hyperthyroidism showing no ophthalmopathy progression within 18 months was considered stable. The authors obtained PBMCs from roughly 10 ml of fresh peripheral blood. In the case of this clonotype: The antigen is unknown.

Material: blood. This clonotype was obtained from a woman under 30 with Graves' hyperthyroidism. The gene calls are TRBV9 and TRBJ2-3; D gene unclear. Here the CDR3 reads CASSVGGLVWTDTQYF. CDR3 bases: TGTGCCAGCAGCGTAGGGGGTCTGGTGTGGACAGATACGCAGTATTTT.